This TCR beta chain is from a study of blood T cells in healthy people across ages. General study points: Possibly confounding the expanded clonotype changes was the fact that donor CMV status was unknown.

CDR1 is SNHLY and CDR2 is FYNNEI in the germline V gene. CDR3 length equals 15 residues. The junction had 6 bases not matched to a gene; V was cut back by 7 bases and J by 5 bases. Comments on this clonotype: Its antigen is not known.

Primers used in a second PCR of roughly 6 to 11 cycles were a sample-barcoded 5' primer and a J-beta primer mix. Unique molecular identifiers of 12 random nucleotides labeled each cDNA. Each CDR3 protein gets one entry after TCRdb re-called the 5' RACE reads with MiXCR. Here the sample spans roughly 700,000 distinct CDR3 sequences, roughly 49% being singletons. Every sample had a minimum of 6.5 million PBMCs isolated. This clonotype was sampled from a woman aged 60-75 years in good health. The chain joins TRBV2 to TRBJ2-3, with TRBD2 matching over 13 bases. Sequenced material: blood. CDR3 sequence: CASKGLAGAIDTQYF. The DNA of the CDR3 is TGTGCCAGCAAAGGACTAGCGGGAGCTATAGATACGCAGTATTTT.